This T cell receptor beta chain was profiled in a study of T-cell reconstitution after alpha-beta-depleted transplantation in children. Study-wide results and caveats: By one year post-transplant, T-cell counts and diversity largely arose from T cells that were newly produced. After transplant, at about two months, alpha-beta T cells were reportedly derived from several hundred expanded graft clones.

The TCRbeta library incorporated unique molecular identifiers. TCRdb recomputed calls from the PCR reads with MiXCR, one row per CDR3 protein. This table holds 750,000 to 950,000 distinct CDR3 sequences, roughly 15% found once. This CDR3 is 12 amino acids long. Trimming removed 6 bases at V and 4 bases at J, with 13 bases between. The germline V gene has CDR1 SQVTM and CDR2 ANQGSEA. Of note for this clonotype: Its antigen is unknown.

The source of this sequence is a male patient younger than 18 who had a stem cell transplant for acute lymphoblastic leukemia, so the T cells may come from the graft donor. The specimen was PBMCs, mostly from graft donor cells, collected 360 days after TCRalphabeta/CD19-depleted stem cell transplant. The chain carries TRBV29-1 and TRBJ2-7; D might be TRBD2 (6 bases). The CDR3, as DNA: TGCAGCGTAGAGACTAGACAGTACGAGCAGTACTTC. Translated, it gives CSVETRQYEQYF.